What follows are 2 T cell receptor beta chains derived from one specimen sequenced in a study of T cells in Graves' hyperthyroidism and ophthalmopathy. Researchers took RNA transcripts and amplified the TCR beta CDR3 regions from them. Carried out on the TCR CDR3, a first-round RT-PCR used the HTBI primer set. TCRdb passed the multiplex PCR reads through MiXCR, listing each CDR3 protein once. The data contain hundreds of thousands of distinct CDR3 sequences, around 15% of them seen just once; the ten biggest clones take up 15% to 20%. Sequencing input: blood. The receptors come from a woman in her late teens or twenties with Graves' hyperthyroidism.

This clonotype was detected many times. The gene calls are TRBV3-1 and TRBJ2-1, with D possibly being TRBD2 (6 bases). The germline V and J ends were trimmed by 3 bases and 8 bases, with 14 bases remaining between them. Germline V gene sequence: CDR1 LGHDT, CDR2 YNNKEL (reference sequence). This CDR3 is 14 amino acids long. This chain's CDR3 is CASSQAGGADEQFF. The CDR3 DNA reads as TGTGCCAGCAGCCAGGCCGGGGGTGCCGATGAGCAGTTCTTC.

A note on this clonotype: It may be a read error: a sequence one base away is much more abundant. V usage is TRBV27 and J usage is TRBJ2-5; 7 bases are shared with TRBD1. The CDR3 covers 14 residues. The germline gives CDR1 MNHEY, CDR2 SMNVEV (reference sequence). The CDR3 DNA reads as TGTGCCAGCAGATTATATCCAGGGGGAGAGACCCAGTACTTC. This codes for CASRLYPGGETQYF.